One sample yielded the 17 T cell receptor beta chains listed below, sequenced in a study of blood T cell repertoires in COVID-19. TCRdb's table, derived via immunoSEQ multiplex PCR, lists solely in-frame clones and lacks some. Of 350,000 to 500,000 clones listed, approximately 90% are singletons. The material sequenced was peripheral blood. Source of these receptors: a man aged 18 to 30 with COVID-19, enrolled during active disease.

The chain links TRBV21-1 to TRBJ2-7; the DNA was not used to check the table's D call, TRBD2. TRBV21-1 is designated a pseudogene. This CDR3 contains 13 residues. The CDR3 nucleotides are TGTGCCAGCTCATGCTGGCGGCCCTACGAGCAGTACTTC. Translated, it gives CASSCWRPYEQYF.

The V gene is TRBV6-5, the J gene TRBJ2-1, with 11 bases matching TRBD2. The CDR3 runs to 15 residues. Trimming at V came to 6 bases and at J to 9 bases, leaving 10 bases not matched to a gene. CDR1 and CDR2 from the germline V gene are MNHEY and SVGAGI. Written as DNA, the CDR3 is TGTGCCAGCAGGGTTCCGGGACTAGCGGTTAGTGAGCAGTTCTTC. It yields the protein CASRVPGLAVSEQFF.

The rearrangement joins TRBV18 to TRBJ2-5; the D gene is possibly TRBD1 (6 bases). The germline CDR1 and CDR2 sequences are KGHSH and LQKENI. This CDR3 is built from 14 residues. Trimming stripped 6 bases from V and 2 bases from J, with 13 bases between. CDR3 loop: CASSGDTLQETQYF. CDR3 in DNA: TGTGCCAGCTCTGGGGACACCCTGCAAGAGACCCAGTACTTC.

The DNA for the CDR3 is TGCGCCAGCAGCCAAGTCTCCCGGACAGGGTCATCAGGAAACACCATATATTTT. It codes for CASSQVSRTGSSGNTIYF. V is TRBV4-1 and J is TRBJ1-3; TRBD1 agrees at 8 bases. Germline V lookup: CDR1 MGHRA, CDR2 YSYEKL. V trimming: 1 base; J trimming: 4 bases; junction bases outside the gene matches: 12. The CDR3 is 18 amino acids.

This clone was detected many times. The J gene is TRBJ1-4, the V gene TRBV7-6; TRBD1 might be the D (5 bases). The V and J ends lost 5 bases and 8 bases respectively, with 21 bases between them. Looked up from germline, CDR1 is SGHVS and CDR2 is FNYEAQ. CDR3 length: 16 amino acids. The CDR3 protein is CASSLTGLTGKEKLFF. CDR3 bases: TGTGCCAGCAGCCTGACGGGACTTACGGGAAAGGAAAAACTGTTTTTT.

The chain has TRBV3-1 (or the pseudogene TRBV3-2) and TRBJ1-2; TRBD1 aligns across 8 bases. This CDR3 is 12 amino acids long. Germline lookup yields CDR1 LGHDT and CDR2 YNNKEL (reference sequence). With 6 bases clipped from V and 6 bases from J, the junction kept 3 bases outside the gene matches. Here the CDR3 DNA reads TGTGCCAGCAGGACAGGGGACCATGGCTACACCTTC. This codes for CASRTGDHGYTF.

This clone was picked up a small number of times. The chain combines TRBV6-1 with TRBJ1-5, with D maybe TRBD1 (6 bases). Trimming stripped 4 bases from V and 0 bases from J, with 16 bases between. The CDR3 is 17 residues long. Germline V CDR1 and CDR2: MNHNS, SASEGT. CDR3 loop: CASSALSGTISNQPQHF. The DNA of the CDR3 is TGTGCCAGCAGTGCCCTCTCCGGGACAATTAGCAATCAGCCCCAGCATTTT.

The chain joins TRBV12-3 or TRBV12-4 to TRBJ2-1, with TRBD2 identical over 7 bases. This CDR3 region has 13 residues. Unmatched junction bases numbered 5, after V lost 8 bases and J lost 4 bases. This chain's CDR3 is CASRAGSYNEQFF. CDR3 DNA sequence: TGTGCCAGCCGAGCGGGATCGTACAATGAGCAGTTCTTC.

This rearrangement joins TRBV2 to TRBJ1-5, with a weak D call TRBD1 (5 bases). The CDR3 length is 15 residues. Per germline, CDR1 SNHLY and CDR2 FYNNEI. Trimming removed 3 bases at V and 5 bases at J, with 14 bases between. The CDR3 here is CASSDNNWDYQPQHF. In nucleotides, the CDR3 is TGTGCCAGCAGTGACAATAATTGGGACTATCAGCCCCAGCATTTT.

This chain links TRBV19 with TRBJ2-1; TRBD1 agrees at 8 bases. The CDR3 covers 17 residues. Losses at the gene ends were 1 base for V and 9 bases for J; bases not matched to a gene: 14. CDR1 is LNHDA, CDR2 SQIVND, per germline (reference sequence). CDR3 sequence: CASSIGATGGRGGEQFF. The DNA for the CDR3 is TGTGCCAGTAGTATAGGGGCTACAGGGGGAAGGGGCGGTGAGCAGTTCTTC.

This rearrangement joins TRBV6-4 to TRBJ1-1; D is possibly TRBD1 (6 bases). Germline V gene lookup returns CDR1 MRHNA and CDR2 SNTAGT. There are 17 residues in the CDR3. Trimming shortened V by 2 bases and J by 2 bases, and 18 bases separated the two germline ends. Here the CDR3 DNA reads TGTGCCAGCAGTGACGGGGCCAGGGGTCAAGCCAACACTGAAGCTTTCTTT. It codes for CASSDGARGQANTEAFF.

V and J are TRBV4-1 and TRBJ1-6; TRBD1 matches at 7 bases. CDR3 length: 15 residues. Germline trimming cut 2 bases from V and 9 bases from J; bases unmatched to any gene: 7. Germline V CDR1 and CDR2: MGHRA, YSYEKL. The CDR3 DNA follows: TGCGCCAGCAGCCAACAAACAGGGGTCGGTTCACCCCTCCACTTT. Translation gives CASSQQTGVGSPLHF.

The J gene is TRBJ2-4, the V gene TRBV2; D possibly corresponds to TRBD2 (6 bases). Germline CDR1 and CDR2: SNHLY and FYNNEI. Trimming took 5 bases from V and 9 from J, leaving 14 bases between them. This CDR3 is 13 amino acids long. As DNA, the CDR3 is TGTGCCAGCAGTACCAGCCCCGGGAGCATTCAGTACTTC. It codes for CASSTSPGSIQYF.

The chain is built from TRBV3-1 (or the pseudogene TRBV3-2) and TRBJ1-6, with a weak D call TRBD1 (6 bases). The germline V and J ends were trimmed by 0 bases and 0 bases, with 12 bases remaining between them. The CDR3 spans 18 residues. CDR1 and CDR2 from the germline V gene are LGHDT and YNNKEL (reference sequence). The CDR3 bases are TGTGCCAGCAGCCAAGATCGGGGGGCAAGCTCCTATAATTCACCCCTCCACTTT. It encodes CASSQDRGASSYNSPLHF.

J is TRBJ2-1 and V is TRBV14; D may be TRBD2 (6 bases). The CDR3 extends over 15 amino acids. Trimming left V 0 bases short and J 2 bases short, with 8 bases between. From germline, CDR1 is SGHDN and CDR2 FVKESK. CDR3 nucleotides: TGTGCCAGCAGCCAAGAATTAGCGGCCTACAATGAGCAGTTCTTC. Residues: CASSQELAAYNEQFF.

This chain joins TRBV5-1 and TRBJ1-4; D is ambiguous. This CDR3 region has 15 residues. Germline CDR1 is SGHRS and CDR2 is YFSETQ. V was shortened by 4 bases and J by 2 bases, with 12 bases between the two germline ends. The CDR3 is CASSVTGSTNEKLFF. Here the CDR3 DNA reads TGCGCCAGCAGCGTTACGGGGTCCACTAATGAAAAACTGTTTTTT.

The CDR3 loop is CASSYDGSSYEQYF. The CDR3 coding sequence is TGTGCCAGCAGTTACGACGGGAGCTCCTACGAGCAGTACTTC. V is TRBV6-5 and J is TRBJ2-7; a weak D match, TRBD2 (6 bases). This CDR3 has 14 amino acids. The germline V and J ends were trimmed by 2 bases and 0 bases, with 8 bases remaining between them. CDR1 MNHEY and CDR2 SVGAGI come from the germline V gene.